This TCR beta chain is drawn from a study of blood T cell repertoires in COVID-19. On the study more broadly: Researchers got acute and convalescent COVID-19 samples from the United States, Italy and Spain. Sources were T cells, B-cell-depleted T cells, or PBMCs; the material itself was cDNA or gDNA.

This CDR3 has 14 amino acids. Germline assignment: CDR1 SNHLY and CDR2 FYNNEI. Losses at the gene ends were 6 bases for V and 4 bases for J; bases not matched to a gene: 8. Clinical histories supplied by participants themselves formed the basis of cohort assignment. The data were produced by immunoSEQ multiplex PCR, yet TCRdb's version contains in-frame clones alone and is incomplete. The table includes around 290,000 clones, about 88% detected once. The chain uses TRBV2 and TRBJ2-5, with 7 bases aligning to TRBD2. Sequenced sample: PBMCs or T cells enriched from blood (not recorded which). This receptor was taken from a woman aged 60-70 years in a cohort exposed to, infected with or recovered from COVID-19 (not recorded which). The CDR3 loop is CASRDPWGGETQYF. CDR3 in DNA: TGTGCCAGCAGGGATCCTTGGGGGGGAGAGACCCAGTACTTC.